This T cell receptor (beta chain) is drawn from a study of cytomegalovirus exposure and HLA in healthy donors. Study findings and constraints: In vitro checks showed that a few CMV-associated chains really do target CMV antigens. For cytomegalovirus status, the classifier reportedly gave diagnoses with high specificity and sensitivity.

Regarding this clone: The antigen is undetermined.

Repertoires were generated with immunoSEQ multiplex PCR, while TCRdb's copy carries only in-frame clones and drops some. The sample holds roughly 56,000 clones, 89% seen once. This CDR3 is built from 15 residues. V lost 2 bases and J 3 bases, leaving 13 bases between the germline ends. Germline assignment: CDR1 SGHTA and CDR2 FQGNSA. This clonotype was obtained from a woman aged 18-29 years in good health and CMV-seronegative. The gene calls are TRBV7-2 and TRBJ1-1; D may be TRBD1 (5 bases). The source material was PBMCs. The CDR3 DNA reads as TGTGCCAGCAGCTTAAGTGCAGGGCCTTACACTGAAGCTTTCTTT. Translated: CASSLSAGPYTEAFF. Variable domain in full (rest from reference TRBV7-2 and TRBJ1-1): GAGVSQSPSNKVTEKGKDVELRCDPISGHTALYWYRQSLGQGLEFLIYFQGNSAPDKSGLPSDRFSAERTGGSVSTLTIQRTQQEDSAVYLCASSLSAGPYTEAFFGQGTRLTVV.